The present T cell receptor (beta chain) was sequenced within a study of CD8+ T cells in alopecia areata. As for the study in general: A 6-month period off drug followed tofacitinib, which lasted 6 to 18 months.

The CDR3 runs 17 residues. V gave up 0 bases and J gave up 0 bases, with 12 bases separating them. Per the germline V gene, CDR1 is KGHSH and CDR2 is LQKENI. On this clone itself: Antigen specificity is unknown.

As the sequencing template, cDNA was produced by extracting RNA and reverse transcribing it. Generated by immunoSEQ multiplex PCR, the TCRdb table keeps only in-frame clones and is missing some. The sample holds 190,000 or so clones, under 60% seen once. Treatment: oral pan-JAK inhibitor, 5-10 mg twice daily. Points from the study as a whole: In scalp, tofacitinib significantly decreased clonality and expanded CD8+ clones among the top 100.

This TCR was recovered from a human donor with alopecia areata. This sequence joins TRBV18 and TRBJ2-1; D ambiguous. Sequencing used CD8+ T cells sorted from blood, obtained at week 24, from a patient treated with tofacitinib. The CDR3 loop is CASSPPRAQSSYNEQFF. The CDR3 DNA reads TGTGCCAGCTCACCACCGCGAGCACAGAGCTCCTACAATGAGCAGTTCTTC.